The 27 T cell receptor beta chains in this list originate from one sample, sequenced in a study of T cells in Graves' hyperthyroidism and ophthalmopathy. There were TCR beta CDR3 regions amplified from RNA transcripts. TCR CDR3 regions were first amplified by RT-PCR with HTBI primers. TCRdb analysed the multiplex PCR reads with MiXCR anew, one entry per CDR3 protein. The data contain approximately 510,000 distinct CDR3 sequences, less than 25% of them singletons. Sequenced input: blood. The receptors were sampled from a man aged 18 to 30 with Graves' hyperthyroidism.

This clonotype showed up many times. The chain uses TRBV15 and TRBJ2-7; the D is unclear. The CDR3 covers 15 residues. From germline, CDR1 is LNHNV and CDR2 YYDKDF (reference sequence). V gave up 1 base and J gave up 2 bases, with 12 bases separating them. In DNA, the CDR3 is TGTGCCACCAGCAGAGCGGGCCACATCCCCTACGAGCAGTACTTC. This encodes CATSRAGHIPYEQYF.

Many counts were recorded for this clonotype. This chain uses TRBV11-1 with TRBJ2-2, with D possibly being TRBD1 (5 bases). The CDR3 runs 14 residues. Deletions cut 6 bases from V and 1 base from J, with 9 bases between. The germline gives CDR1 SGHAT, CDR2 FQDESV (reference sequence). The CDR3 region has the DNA TGTGCCAGCAGGCCTACAGGGAACACCGGGGAGCTGTTTTTT. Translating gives CASRPTGNTGELFF.

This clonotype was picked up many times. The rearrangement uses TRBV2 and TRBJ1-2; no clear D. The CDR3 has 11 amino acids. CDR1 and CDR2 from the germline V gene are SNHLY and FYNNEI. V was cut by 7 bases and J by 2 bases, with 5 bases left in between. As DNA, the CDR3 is TGTGCCAGCACCGACAACTATGGCTACACCTTC. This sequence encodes CASTDNYGYTF.

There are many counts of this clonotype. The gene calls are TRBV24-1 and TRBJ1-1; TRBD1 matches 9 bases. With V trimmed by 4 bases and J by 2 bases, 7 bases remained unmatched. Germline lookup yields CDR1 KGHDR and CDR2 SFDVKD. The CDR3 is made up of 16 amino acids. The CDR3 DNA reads TGTGCCACCAGTGACCATAGGACAGGGGATAACACTGAAGCTTTCTTT. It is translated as CATSDHRTGDNTEAFF.

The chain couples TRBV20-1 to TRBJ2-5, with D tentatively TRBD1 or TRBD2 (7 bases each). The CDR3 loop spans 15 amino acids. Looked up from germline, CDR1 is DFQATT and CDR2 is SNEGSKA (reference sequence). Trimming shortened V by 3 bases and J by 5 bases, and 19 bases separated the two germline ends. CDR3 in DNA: TGCAGTGCTAGTAGGGAGACAGGGCGGGGGGAGACCCAGTACTTC. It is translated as CSASRETGRGETQYF.

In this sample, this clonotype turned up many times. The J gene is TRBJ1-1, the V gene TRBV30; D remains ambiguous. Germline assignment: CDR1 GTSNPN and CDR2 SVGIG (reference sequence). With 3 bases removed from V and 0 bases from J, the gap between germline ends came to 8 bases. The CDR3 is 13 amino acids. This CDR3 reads CAWRVQLNTEAFF. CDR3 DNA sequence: TGTGCCTGGAGGGTACAATTGAACACTGAAGCTTTCTTT.

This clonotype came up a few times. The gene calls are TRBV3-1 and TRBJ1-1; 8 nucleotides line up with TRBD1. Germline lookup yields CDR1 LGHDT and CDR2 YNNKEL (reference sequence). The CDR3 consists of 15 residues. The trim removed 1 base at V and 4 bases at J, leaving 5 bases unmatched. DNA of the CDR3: TGTGCCAGCAGCCAAGCCCCTACAGGGGGCACTGAAGCTTTCTTT. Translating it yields CASSQAPTGGTEAFF.

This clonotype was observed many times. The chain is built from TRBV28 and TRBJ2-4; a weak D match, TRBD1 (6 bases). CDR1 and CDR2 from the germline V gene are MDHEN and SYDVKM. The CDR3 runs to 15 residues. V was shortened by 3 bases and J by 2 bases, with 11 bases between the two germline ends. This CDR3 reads CASSFQGPTKNIQYF. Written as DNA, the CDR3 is TGTGCCAGCAGTTTTCAGGGGCCTACCAAAAACATTCAGTACTTC. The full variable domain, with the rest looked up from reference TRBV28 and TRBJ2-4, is DVKVTQSSRYLVKRTGEKVFLECVQDMDHENMFWYRQDPGLGLRLIYFSYDVKMKEKGDIPEGYSVSREKKERFSLILESASTNQTSMYLCASSFQGPTKNIQYFGAGTRLSVL.

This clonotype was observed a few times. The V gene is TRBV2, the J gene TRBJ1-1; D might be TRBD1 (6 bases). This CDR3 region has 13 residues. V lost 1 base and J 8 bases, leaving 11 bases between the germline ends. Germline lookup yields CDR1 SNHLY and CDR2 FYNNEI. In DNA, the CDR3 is TGTGCCAGCAGTGAAGGGACAGACCTCGAAGCTTTCTTT. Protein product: CASSEGTDLEAFF.

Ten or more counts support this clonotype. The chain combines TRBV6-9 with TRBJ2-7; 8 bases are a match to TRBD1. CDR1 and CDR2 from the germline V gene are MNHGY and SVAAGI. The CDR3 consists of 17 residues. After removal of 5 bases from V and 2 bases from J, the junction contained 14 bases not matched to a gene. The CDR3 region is CASSSPTVTGETYEQYF. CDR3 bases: TGTGCCAGCAGTAGCCCCACCGTGACAGGGGAGACCTACGAGCAGTACTTC.

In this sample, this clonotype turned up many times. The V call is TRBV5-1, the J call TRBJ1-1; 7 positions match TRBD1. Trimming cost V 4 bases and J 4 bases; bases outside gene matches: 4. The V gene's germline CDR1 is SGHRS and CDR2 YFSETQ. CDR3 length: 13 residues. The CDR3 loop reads CASSPGGFTEAFF. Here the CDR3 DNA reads TGCGCCAGCAGCCCAGGGGGGTTCACTGAAGCTTTCTTT.

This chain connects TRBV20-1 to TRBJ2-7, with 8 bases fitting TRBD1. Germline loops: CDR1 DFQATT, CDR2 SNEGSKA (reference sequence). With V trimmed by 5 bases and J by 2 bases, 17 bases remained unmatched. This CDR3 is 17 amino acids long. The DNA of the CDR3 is TGCAGTGCTCGTCTAACAGGGGGGCGCAAACTTACCTACGAGCAGTACTTC. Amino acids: CSARLTGGRKLTYEQYF.

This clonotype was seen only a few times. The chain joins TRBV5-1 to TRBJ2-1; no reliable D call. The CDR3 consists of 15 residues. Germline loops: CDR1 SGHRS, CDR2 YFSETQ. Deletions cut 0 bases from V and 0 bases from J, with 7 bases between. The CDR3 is CASSLEAFSYNEQFF. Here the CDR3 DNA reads TGCGCCAGCAGCTTGGAGGCCTTCTCCTACAATGAGCAGTTCTTC.

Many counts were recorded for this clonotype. The CDR3 DNA reads as TGTGCCAGCAGCACTCAGGGGGTGTACGAGCAGTACTTC. Translating it yields CASSTQGVYEQYF. The rearrangement joins TRBV11-2 to TRBJ2-7; 7 bases line up with TRBD1. Germline CDR1 is SGHAT and CDR2 is FQNNGV. The CDR3 covers 13 residues. V shed 5 bases and J 4 bases; nucleotides not matched to a gene: 5.

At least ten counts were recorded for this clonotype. The CDR3 DNA follows: TGTGCCAGCAGTGGATGGACAGGGGGCTACGAGCAGTACTTC. This translates into CASSGWTGGYEQYF. The rearrangement joins TRBV6-1 to TRBJ2-7; 10 bases are shared with TRBD1. V lost 4 bases, J lost 3 bases, and 3 bases stayed unmatched. Germline V gene lookup returns CDR1 MNHNS and CDR2 SASEGT. The CDR3 covers 14 residues.

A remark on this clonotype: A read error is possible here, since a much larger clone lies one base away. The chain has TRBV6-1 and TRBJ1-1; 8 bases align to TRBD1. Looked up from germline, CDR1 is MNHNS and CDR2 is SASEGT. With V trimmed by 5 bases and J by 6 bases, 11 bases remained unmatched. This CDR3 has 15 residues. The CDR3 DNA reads TGTGCCAGCAGTCCCCTCGGACAGGGTTATGCTGAAGCTTTCTTT. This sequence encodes CASSPLGQGYAEAFF.

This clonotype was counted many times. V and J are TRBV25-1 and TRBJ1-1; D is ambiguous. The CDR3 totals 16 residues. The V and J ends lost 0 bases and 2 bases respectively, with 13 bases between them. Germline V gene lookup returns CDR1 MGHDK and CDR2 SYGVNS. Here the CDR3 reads CASSEYNGGRNTEAFF. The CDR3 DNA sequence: TGTGCCAGCAGTGAATATAATGGCGGAAGAAACACTGAAGCTTTCTTT. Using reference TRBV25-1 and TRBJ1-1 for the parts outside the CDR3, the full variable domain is EADIYQTPRYLVIGTGKKITLECSQTMGHDKMYWYQQDPGMELHLIHYSYGVNSTEKGDLSSESTVSRIRTEHFPLTLESARPSHTSQYLCASSEYNGGRNTEAFFGQGTRLTVV.

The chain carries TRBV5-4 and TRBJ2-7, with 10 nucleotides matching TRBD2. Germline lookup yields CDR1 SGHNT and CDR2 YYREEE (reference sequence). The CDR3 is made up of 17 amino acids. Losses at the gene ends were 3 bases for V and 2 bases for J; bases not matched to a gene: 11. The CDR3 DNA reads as TGTGCCAGCAGCTCCGGGGGAGGGCTAGCGGGGGCCTACGAGCAGTACTTC. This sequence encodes CASSSGGGLAGAYEQYF.

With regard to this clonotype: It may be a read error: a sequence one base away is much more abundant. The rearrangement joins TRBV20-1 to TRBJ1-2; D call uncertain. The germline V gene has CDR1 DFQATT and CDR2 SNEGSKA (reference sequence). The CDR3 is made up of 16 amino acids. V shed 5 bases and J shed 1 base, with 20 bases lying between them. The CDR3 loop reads CSAVPFPRLINYGYTF. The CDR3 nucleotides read TGCAGTGCTGTCCCCTTTCCACGCCTGATTAACTATGGCTACACCTTC.

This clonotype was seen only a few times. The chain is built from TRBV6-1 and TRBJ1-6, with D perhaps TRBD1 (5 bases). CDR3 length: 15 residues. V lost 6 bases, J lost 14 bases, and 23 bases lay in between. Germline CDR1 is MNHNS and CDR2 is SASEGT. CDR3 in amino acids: CASRSVDSPGNTLHF. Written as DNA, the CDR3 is TGTGCCAGCAGATCCGTAGACAGCCCAGGCAACACCCTCCACTTT.

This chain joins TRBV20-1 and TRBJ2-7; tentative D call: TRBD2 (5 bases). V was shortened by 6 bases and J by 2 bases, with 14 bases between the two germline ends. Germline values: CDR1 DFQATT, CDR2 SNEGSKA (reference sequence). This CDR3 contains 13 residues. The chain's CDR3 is CSAPTRGPYEQYF. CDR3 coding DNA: TGCAGTGCACCCACCCGAGGGCCCTACGAGCAGTACTTC.

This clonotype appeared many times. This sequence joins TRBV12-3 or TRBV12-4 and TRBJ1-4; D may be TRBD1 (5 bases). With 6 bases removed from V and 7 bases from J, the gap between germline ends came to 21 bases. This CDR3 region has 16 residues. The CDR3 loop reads CASRFRDKLGTEKLFF. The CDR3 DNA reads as TGTGCCAGCAGGTTCAGAGACAAGCTTGGGACTGAAAAACTGTTTTTT.

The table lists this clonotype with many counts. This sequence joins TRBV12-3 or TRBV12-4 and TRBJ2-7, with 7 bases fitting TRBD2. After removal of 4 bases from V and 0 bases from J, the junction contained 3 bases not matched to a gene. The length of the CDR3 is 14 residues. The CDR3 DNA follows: TGTGCCAGCAGTTCAGCGGGGACCTCCTACGAGCAGTACTTC. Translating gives CASSSAGTSYEQYF.

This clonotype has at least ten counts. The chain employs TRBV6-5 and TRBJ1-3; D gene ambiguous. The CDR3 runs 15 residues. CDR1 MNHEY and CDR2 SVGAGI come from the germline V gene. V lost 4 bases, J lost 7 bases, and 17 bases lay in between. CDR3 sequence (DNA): TGTGCCAGCAGTTTCGCGGCTCCCGAGACTAACACCATATATTTT. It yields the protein CASSFAAPETNTIYF.

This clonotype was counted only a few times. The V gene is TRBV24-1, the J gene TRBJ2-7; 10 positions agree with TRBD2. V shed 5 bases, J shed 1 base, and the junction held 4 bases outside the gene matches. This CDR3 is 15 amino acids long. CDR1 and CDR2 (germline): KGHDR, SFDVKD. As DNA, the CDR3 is TGTGCCACCAGTGCCCCTAGCGGGGGTTCCTACGAGCAGTACTTC. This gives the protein CATSAPSGGSYEQYF.

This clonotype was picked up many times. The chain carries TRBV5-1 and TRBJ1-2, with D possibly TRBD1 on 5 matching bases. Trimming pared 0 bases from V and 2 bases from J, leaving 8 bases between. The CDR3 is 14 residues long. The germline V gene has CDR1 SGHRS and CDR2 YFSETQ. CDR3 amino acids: CASSLEGENYGYTF. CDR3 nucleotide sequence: TGCGCCAGCAGCTTGGAAGGGGAGAACTATGGCTACACCTTC.

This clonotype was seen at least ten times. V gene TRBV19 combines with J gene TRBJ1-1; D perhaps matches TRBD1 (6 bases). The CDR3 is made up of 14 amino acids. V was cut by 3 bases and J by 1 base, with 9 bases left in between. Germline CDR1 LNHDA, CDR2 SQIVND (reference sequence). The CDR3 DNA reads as TGTGCCAGTAGTATGGGACAAAAGAACACTGAAGCTTTCTTT. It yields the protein CASSMGQKNTEAFF.